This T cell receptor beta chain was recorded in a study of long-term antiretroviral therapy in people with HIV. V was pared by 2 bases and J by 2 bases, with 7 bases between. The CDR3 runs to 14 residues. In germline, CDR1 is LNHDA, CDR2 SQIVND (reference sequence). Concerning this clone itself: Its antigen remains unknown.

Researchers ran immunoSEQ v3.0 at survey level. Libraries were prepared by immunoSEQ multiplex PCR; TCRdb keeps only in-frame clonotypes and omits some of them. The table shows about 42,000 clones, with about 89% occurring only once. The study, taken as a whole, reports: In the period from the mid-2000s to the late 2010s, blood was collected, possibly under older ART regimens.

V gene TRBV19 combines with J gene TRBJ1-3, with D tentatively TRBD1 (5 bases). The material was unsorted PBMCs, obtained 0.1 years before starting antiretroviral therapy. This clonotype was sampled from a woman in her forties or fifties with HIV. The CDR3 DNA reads TGTGCCAGTAGTATACAGGGAGCTGGAAACACCATATATTTT. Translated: CASSIQGAGNTIYF.